Listed below are T cell receptor beta chains from one sample, sequenced in a study of T cells in Graves' hyperthyroidism and ophthalmopathy. MiXCR, applied by TCRdb to the multiplex PCR reads, yields one record per CDR3 protein. This table holds 530,000 or so distinct CDR3 sequences, approximately 24% found once. The sample was blood. The source is a woman aged 25 to 39 with Graves' ophthalmopathy. Each CDR3 is given with its conserved first and last residue. D genes are given only for firm matches. Some rows mark clone size as missing; the rest say once, few, many or name a class of expanded clone.

j_call: TRBJ2-7; d_call: -; v_call: TRBV11-1; clone_size: many; cdr3_aa: CASSNPGQPLSSYEQYF; cdr3_nt: TGTGCCAGCAGCAACCCCGGACAGCCTCTTAGCTCCTACGAGCAGTACTTC
j_call: TRBJ1-2; d_call: -; v_call: TRBV7-8; clone_size: -; cdr3_aa: CASSPQHGYYGYTF; cdr3_nt: TGTGCCAGCAGCCCCCAACACGGCTACTATGGCTACACCTTC
j_call: TRBJ1-2; d_call: -; v_call: TRBV6-2/TRBV6-3; clone_size: -; cdr3_aa: CASTRGLEDYGYTF; cdr3_nt: TGTGCCAGCACCCGGGGGCTGGAGGACTATGGCTACACCTTC
j_call: TRBJ1-2; d_call: -; v_call: TRBV9; clone_size: -; cdr3_aa: CASSAYNYGYTF; cdr3_nt: TGTGCCAGCAGCGCTTATAACTATGGCTACACCTTC
j_call: TRBJ1-1; d_call: -; v_call: TRBV19; clone_size: many; cdr3_aa: CASTNRVTEAFF; cdr3_nt: TGTGCCAGTACAAACAGGGTTACTGAAGCTTTCTTT
j_call: TRBJ2-5; d_call: -; v_call: TRBV11-2; clone_size: few; cdr3_aa: CASSLKDREQETQYF; cdr3_nt: TGTGCCAGCAGCTTAAAAGACAGAGAGCAAGAGACCCAGTACTTC
j_call: TRBJ1-5; d_call: -; v_call: TRBV2; clone_size: many; cdr3_aa: CASQGLRIGNQPQHF; cdr3_nt: TGTGCCAGCCAGGGTTTACGTATTGGCAATCAGCCCCAGCATTTT
j_call: TRBJ2-2; d_call: TRBD1; v_call: TRBV5-1; clone_size: few; cdr3_aa: CASSSPGQGSNTGELFF; cdr3_nt: TGCGCCAGCAGCTCACCGGGACAGGGGTCGAACACCGGGGAGCTGTTTTTT
j_call: TRBJ2-2; d_call: TRBD2; v_call: TRBV19; clone_size: -; cdr3_aa: CASSMTSGGASQYTGELFF; cdr3_nt: TGTGCCAGTAGTATGACTAGCGGGGGGGCGAGTCAGTACACCGGGGAGCTGTTTTTT
j_call: TRBJ2-3; d_call: -; v_call: TRBV3-1; clone_size: -; cdr3_aa: CASSPPGHPDTQYF; cdr3_nt: TGTGCCAGCAGCCCCCCGGGACACCCAGATACGCAGTATTTT
j_call: TRBJ1-1; d_call: -; v_call: TRBV28; clone_size: many; cdr3_aa: CASSPNPGAEAFF; cdr3_nt: TGTGCCAGCAGCCCTAACCCAGGGGCTGAAGCTTTCTTT
j_call: TRBJ1-1; d_call: TRBD1; v_call: TRBV12-3/TRBV12-4; clone_size: few; cdr3_aa: CASSKTGPNTEAFF; cdr3_nt: TGTGCCAGCAGTAAGACAGGGCCGAACACTGAAGCTTTCTTT
j_call: TRBJ2-7; d_call: TRBD2; v_call: TRBV12-3/TRBV12-4; clone_size: many; cdr3_aa: CASSPGGRLSYEQYF; cdr3_nt: TGTGCCAGCAGCCCCGGCGGGAGGCTGTCCTACGAGCAGTACTTC
j_call: TRBJ2-2; d_call: -; v_call: TRBV15; clone_size: few; cdr3_aa: CATSRELGTSGRELFF; cdr3_nt: TGTGCCACCAGCAGAGAGCTAGGGACCTCGGGCCGGGAGCTGTTTTTT
j_call: TRBJ1-1; d_call: TRBD1; v_call: TRBV19; clone_size: many; cdr3_aa: CASSMYRGTEAFF; cdr3_nt: TGTGCCAGTAGTATGTACAGGGGGACTGAAGCTTTCTTT
j_call: TRBJ1-1; d_call: -; v_call: TRBV5-1; clone_size: -; cdr3_aa: CASSSGGSSMNTEAFF; cdr3_nt: TGCGCCAGCAGCTCAGGAGGTTCGTCCATGAACACTGAAGCTTTCTTT
j_call: TRBJ2-5; d_call: -; v_call: TRBV12-3/TRBV12-4; clone_size: many; cdr3_aa: CASGTETQYF; cdr3_nt: TGTGCCAGCGGGACCGAGACCCAGTACTTC
j_call: TRBJ1-6; d_call: -; v_call: TRBV6-5; clone_size: -; cdr3_aa: CASSYSLPVRGSPLHF; cdr3_nt: TGTGCCAGCAGTTACTCGTTGCCAGTCAGAGGGTCACCCCTCCACTTT
j_call: TRBJ2-7; d_call: TRBD1; v_call: TRBV20-1; clone_size: once; cdr3_aa: CSAVGQAYYEQYF; cdr3_nt: TGCAGTGCAGTGGGACAGGCTTACTACGAGCAGTACTTC
j_call: TRBJ1-6; d_call: -; v_call: TRBV12-3/TRBV12-4; clone_size: -; cdr3_aa: CASSKGTKGSPLHF; cdr3_nt: TGTGCCAGCAGCAAGGGGACAAAAGGTTCACCCCTCCACTTT
j_call: TRBJ1-1; d_call: -; v_call: TRBV5-1; clone_size: many; cdr3_aa: CASSLIAGERTEAFF; cdr3_nt: TGCGCCAGCAGCTTGATAGCAGGGGAGAGGACTGAAGCTTTCTTT
j_call: TRBJ1-5; d_call: -; v_call: TRBV27; clone_size: few; cdr3_aa: CASSPRGGAREQPQHF; cdr3_nt: TGTGCCAGCAGTCCGAGGGGGGGGGCGCGTGAACAGCCCCAGCATTTT
j_call: TRBJ1-2; d_call: TRBD1; v_call: TRBV19; clone_size: many; cdr3_aa: CASSISRDRAAYTF; cdr3_nt: TGTGCCAGTAGTATATCCCGGGACAGGGCGGCCTACACCTTC
j_call: TRBJ1-1; d_call: -; v_call: TRBV7-9; clone_size: few; cdr3_aa: CASSLGGGETEAFF; cdr3_nt: TGTGCCAGCAGCTTAGGAGGGGGGGAAACTGAAGCTTTCTTT
j_call: TRBJ1-2; d_call: -; v_call: TRBV10-2; clone_size: -; cdr3_aa: CASSKGSHNYGYTF; cdr3_nt: TGCGCCAGCAGCAAGGGTTCCCATAACTATGGCTACACCTTC
j_call: TRBJ2-7; d_call: -; v_call: TRBV5-6; clone_size: many; cdr3_aa: CASSPRTALREQYF; cdr3_nt: TGTGCCAGCAGCCCCCGGACGGCCCTACGGGAGCAGTACTTC
j_call: TRBJ1-1; d_call: -; v_call: TRBV7-3; clone_size: -; cdr3_aa: CASSSANTEAFF; cdr3_nt: TGTGCCAGCAGCTCAGCGAACACTGAAGCTTTCTTT
j_call: TRBJ1-1; d_call: TRBD1; v_call: TRBV6-1; clone_size: -; cdr3_aa: CASLSGTGLNTEAFF; cdr3_nt: TGTGCCAGCCTCAGCGGGACAGGGTTGAACACTGAAGCTTTCTTT
j_call: TRBJ1-5; d_call: -; v_call: TRBV27; clone_size: many; cdr3_aa: CASSPDWASNQPQHF; cdr3_nt: TGTGCCAGCAGTCCTGATTGGGCTAGCAATCAGCCCCAGCATTTT
j_call: TRBJ1-1; d_call: TRBD1; v_call: TRBV12-3/TRBV12-4; clone_size: many; cdr3_aa: CASSEGGPEAFF; cdr3_nt: TGTGCCAGCAGCGAAGGGGGCCCTGAAGCTTTCTTT
j_call: TRBJ1-5; d_call: -; v_call: TRBV28; clone_size: -; cdr3_aa: CASSFTRAHGELFQPQHF; cdr3_nt: TGTGCCAGCAGTTTCACTAGGGCACACGGGGAATTGTTTCAGCCCCAGCATTTT
j_call: TRBJ1-1; d_call: -; v_call: TRBV27; clone_size: many; cdr3_aa: CASSLSSVENTEAFF; cdr3_nt: TGTGCCAGCAGTTTATCGTCCGTCGAGAACACTGAAGCTTTCTTT
j_call: TRBJ2-7; d_call: TRBD2; v_call: TRBV2; clone_size: -; cdr3_aa: CASSENGLVGRKVEQYF; cdr3_nt: TGTGCCAGCAGTGAGAACGGACTAGTGGGGAGAAAAGTCGAGCAGTACTTC
j_call: TRBJ2-5; d_call: TRBD1; v_call: TRBV15; clone_size: many; cdr3_aa: CATSRGQTGGETQYF; cdr3_nt: TGTGCCACCAGCAGAGGCCAGACAGGGGGAGAGACCCAGTACTTC
j_call: TRBJ2-5; d_call: -; v_call: TRBV4-2; clone_size: once; cdr3_aa: CASSLNAGPGDSQETQYF; cdr3_nt: TGTGCCAGCAGCCTTAACGCCGGGCCAGGGGATTCCCAAGAGACCCAGTACTTC
j_call: TRBJ2-5; d_call: -; v_call: TRBV7-2; clone_size: many; cdr3_aa: CASSAGGTGGFRTQYF; cdr3_nt: TGTGCCAGCAGCGCCGGGGGGACAGGAGGCTTCAGGACCCAGTACTTC
j_call: TRBJ2-5; d_call: -; v_call: TRBV28; clone_size: few; cdr3_aa: CASSAGGPETQYF; cdr3_nt: TGTGCCAGCAGTGCCGGGGGCCCGGAGACCCAGTACTTC
j_call: TRBJ1-1; d_call: -; v_call: TRBV29-1; clone_size: few; cdr3_aa: CSAELMNTEAFF; cdr3_nt: TGCAGCGCTGAACTTATGAACACTGAAGCTTTCTTT
j_call: TRBJ2-4; d_call: -; v_call: TRBV29-1; clone_size: many; cdr3_aa: CSVRQDLAKNIQYF; cdr3_nt: TGCAGCGTTCGGCAGGACTTAGCCAAAAACATTCAGTACTTC
j_call: TRBJ1-1; d_call: TRBD1; v_call: TRBV5-1; clone_size: many; cdr3_aa: CASSLGDRHTEAFF; cdr3_nt: TGCGCCAGCAGCTTGGGGGACAGACACACTGAAGCTTTCTTT
j_call: TRBJ2-5; d_call: TRBD2; v_call: TRBV6-2/TRBV6-3; clone_size: -; cdr3_aa: CASSFSGLGSETQYF; cdr3_nt: TGTGCCAGCAGTTTTAGCGGGTTAGGGTCAGAGACCCAGTACTTC
j_call: TRBJ1-2; d_call: -; v_call: TRBV2; clone_size: -; cdr3_aa: CASSGLGANYGYTF; cdr3_nt: TGTGCCAGCAGTGGACTTGGAGCTAACTATGGCTACACCTTC
j_call: TRBJ2-5; d_call: -; v_call: TRBV7-3; clone_size: -; cdr3_aa: CASSQGGDETQYF; cdr3_nt: TGTGCCAGCAGCCAGGGGGGAGATGAGACCCAGTACTTC
j_call: TRBJ2-1; d_call: -; v_call: TRBV19; clone_size: many; cdr3_aa: CASSLGVNEQFF; cdr3_nt: TGTGCCAGTAGTCTAGGGGTTAATGAGCAGTTCTTC
j_call: TRBJ1-1; d_call: TRBD1; v_call: TRBV7-6; clone_size: many; cdr3_aa: CASSFNPRDRGGTEAFF; cdr3_nt: TGTGCCAGCAGCTTCAATCCCCGGGACAGGGGAGGCACTGAAGCTTTCTTT